The 28 T cell receptor beta chains listed next were all sequenced from one sample in a study of blood T cell repertoires in COVID-19. Measured with immunoSEQ multiplex PCR; TCRdb has only the in-frame clones, and not every one. The sample has about 220,000 clones, roughly 80% seen once. The sequencing input was peripheral blood. These receptors all stem from a woman in her seventies with COVID-19, enrolled during active disease.

This chain uses TRBV6-5 with TRBJ2-1, with 10 bases aligning to TRBD2. V lost 2 bases, J lost 7 bases, and 8 bases stayed unmatched. The germline V gene encodes CDR1 MNHEY and CDR2 SVGAGI. The CDR3 is 16 amino acids. CDR3 protein: CASSYGIAGGENEQFF. CDR3 bases: TGTGCCAGCAGTTACGGTATAGCGGGAGGTGAGAATGAGCAGTTCTTC.

The rearrangement uses TRBV28 and TRBJ2-7, with D maybe TRBD2 (6 bases). Trimming stripped 6 bases from V and 2 bases from J, with 14 bases between. CDR1 is MDHEN and CDR2 is SYDVKM in the germline V gene. The CDR3 covers 14 residues. CDR3 loop: CASSSGRPTYEQYF. CDR3 nucleotide sequence: TGTGCCAGCAGCTCAGGGAGGCCCACCTACGAGCAGTACTTC.

This chain uses TRBV7-8 with TRBJ2-2; the D gene is possibly TRBD2 (5 bases). This CDR3 has 16 amino acids. Trimming took off 5 bases at V and 0 bases at J, with 13 bases between the two ends. Germline V gives CDR1 SGHVS, CDR2 FQNEAQ. The CDR3 DNA reads TGTGCCAGCAGCCCCTTTTGGCGGGCGAACACCGGGGAGCTGTTTTTT. Protein sequence: CASSPFWRANTGELFF.

The chain carries TRBV30 and TRBJ2-7, with TRBD2 matching 7 bases. The CDR3 covers 12 residues. Germline V CDR1 and CDR2: GTSNPN, SVGIG (reference sequence). The V gene end was trimmed by 8 bases and the J gene end by 3 bases; junction bases not matched to a gene: 7. The CDR3: CAGGRADYEQYF. Written as DNA, the CDR3 is TGTGCCGGGGGGAGGGCAGACTACGAGCAGTACTTC. Together with reference TRBV30 and TRBJ2-7, the CDR3 gives the full variable domain: SQTIHQWPATLVQPVGSPLSLECTVEGTSNPNLYWYRQAAGRGLQLLFYSVGIGQISSEVPQNLSASRPQDRQFILSSKKLLLSDSGFYLCAGGRADYEQYFGPGTRLTVT.

The CDR3 DNA sequence: TGTGCCAGCTCACCAGGACAGGGGGATTTTGGCTACACCTTC. This translates into CASSPGQGDFGYTF. The V gene is TRBV18, the J gene TRBJ1-2; 10 nucleotides agree with TRBD1. The CDR3 sequence is 14 residues long. The germline V gene has CDR1 KGHSH and CDR2 LQKENI. Trimming took 2 bases from V and 7 from J; bases not matched to a gene: 4.

The rearrangement uses TRBV18 and TRBJ2-2; the match to TRBD2 covers 7 bases. The V gene's germline CDR1 is KGHSH and CDR2 LQKENI. J was trimmed by 7 bases and V by 0 bases; bases with no gene match: 8. The CDR3 is 16 residues long. This CDR3 reads CASSPPMAGAVGELFF. Written as DNA, the CDR3 is TGTGCCAGCTCACCACCGATGGCGGGAGCGGTCGGGGAGCTGTTTTTT.

This clone was detected only a few times. The chain combines TRBV29-1 with TRBJ2-7; TRBD1 is a possible D gene (6 bases). The CDR3 covers 13 residues. Trimming took off 6 bases at V and 2 bases at J, with 14 bases between the two ends. Germline V gene data show CDR1 as SQVTM and CDR2 as ANQGSEA. The CDR3 sequence: CSVQGSSPYEQYF. CDR3 nucleotide sequence: TGCAGCGTACAGGGTTCGTCCCCCTACGAGCAGTACTTC.

The rearrangement joins TRBV9 to TRBJ2-2; D is perhaps TRBD2 (5 bases). The germline V and J ends were trimmed by 3 bases and 4 bases, with 16 bases remaining between them. This CDR3 is built from 16 residues. Germline CDR1 SGDLS, CDR2 YYNGEE. CDR3 nucleotide sequence: TGTGCCAGCAGCGCATATACCGGACTGATCACCGGGGAGCTGTTTTTT. It yields the protein CASSAYTGLITGELFF.

This chain connects TRBV12-3 or TRBV12-4 to TRBJ1-1, with D unresolved. Trimming shortened V by 2 bases and J by 0 bases, and 4 bases separated the two germline ends. This CDR3 is built from 13 residues. The DNA for the CDR3 is TGTGCCAGCAGTTTAATCATGAACACTGAAGCTTTCTTT. Amino acid sequence: CASSLIMNTEAFF.

The genes are TRBV6-5 and TRBJ2-7; 7 bases align to TRBD1. V dropped 0 bases and J dropped 11; count of bases not matched to a gene: 4. Germline CDR1 reads MNHEY; CDR2 reads SVGAGI. The CDR3 sequence is 12 residues long. CDR3 amino acids: CASSYSGQGEYF. The CDR3, as DNA: TGTGCCAGCAGTTACTCCGGGCAGGGGGAGTACTTC.

The V gene is TRBV2, the J gene TRBJ2-5, with 12 bases identical to TRBD2. There are 14 residues in the CDR3. The V segment lost 7 bases and the J segment 4 bases; nucleotides outside the gene matches: 4. From germline, CDR1 is SNHLY and CDR2 FYNNEI. As DNA, the CDR3 is TGTGCCAGCAAGCTAGCGGGAGGGTCAGAGACCCAGTACTTC. It yields the protein CASKLAGGSETQYF.

J is TRBJ2-7 and V is TRBV10-3; D might be TRBD2 (7 bases). This CDR3 spans 15 amino acids. V lost 6 bases and J 5 bases, leaving 20 bases between the germline ends. Per germline, CDR1 ENHRY and CDR2 SYGVKD. The CDR3 coding sequence is TGTGCCATCAGACAACCTGGGGGCGGGAGCGACGAGCAGTACTTC. This codes for CAIRQPGGGSDEQYF.

V gene TRBV28 combines with J gene TRBJ1-2; 8 bases are shared with TRBD1. This CDR3 region has 15 residues. Unmatched junction bases numbered 11, after V lost 7 bases and J lost 4 bases. CDR1 is MDHEN and CDR2 is SYDVKM in the germline V gene. In DNA form, the CDR3 reads TGTGCCAGCAACGATGGACAGGGTTGGACCTATGGCTACACCTTC. Translation gives CASNDGQGWTYGYTF.

The chain is built from TRBV7-2 and TRBJ2-7; 11 nucleotides align to TRBD2. After removal of 3 bases from V and 2 bases from J, the junction contained 15 bases not matched to a gene. Germline CDR1 and CDR2: SGHTA and FQGNSA. This CDR3 contains 19 residues. This chain's CDR3 is CASSFLPGTSGTFAYEQYF. In nucleotides, the CDR3 is TGTGCCAGCAGCTTTTTACCCGGGACTAGCGGAACCTTTGCCTACGAGCAGTACTTC.

The chain uses TRBV30 and TRBJ1-5; the D is unclear. The CDR3 length is 14 residues. Germline CDR1 GTSNPN, CDR2 SVGIG (reference sequence). Trimming cost V 3 bases and J 0 bases, with 9 bases left between them. Here the CDR3 DNA reads TGTGCCTGGAGCCTGACAAATAGCAATCAGCCCCAGCATTTT. Translating it yields CAWSLTNSNQPQHF.

The CDR3 coding sequence is TGTGCCAGCAGCCTCCGCGGCAGCACAGATACGCAGTATTTT. This gives the protein CASSLRGSTDTQYF. This chain connects TRBV5-8 to TRBJ2-3, with unresolved D. Trimming left V 4 bases short and J 0 bases short, with 9 bases between. This CDR3 is built from 14 residues. CDR1 SGHTS and CDR2 YDEGEE come from the germline V gene.

V gene TRBV6-5 combines with J gene TRBJ1-5, with 8 positions matching TRBD1. The V segment lost 6 bases and the J segment 7 bases; nucleotides outside the gene matches: 5. This CDR3 is built from 13 residues. The germline V gene has CDR1 MNHEY and CDR2 SVGAGI. CDR3 nucleotide sequence: TGTGCCAGCAGCCAGGGGGCTTGGCAGCCCCAGCATTTT. It encodes CASSQGAWQPQHF.

The chain uses TRBV28 and TRBJ2-7, with 8 positions matching TRBD2. Germline V gene data show CDR1 as MDHEN and CDR2 as SYDVKM. The CDR3 covers 15 residues. V lost 5 bases, J lost 2 bases, and 8 bases stayed unmatched. The CDR3 here is CASSTKREITYEQYF. The DNA of the CDR3 is TGTGCCAGCAGTACTAAGCGGGAGATCACCTACGAGCAGTACTTC.

This chain uses TRBV4-3 with TRBJ2-4; 8 nucleotides align to TRBD2. V dropped 1 base and J dropped 0; count of bases not matched to a gene: 2. The CDR3 has 16 residues. Germline V gene sequence: CDR1 LGHNA, CDR2 YSLEER. CDR3 coding DNA: TGCGCCAGCAGCCAAGGCGGGGGGATAGCCAAAAACATTCAGTACTTC. Residues: CASSQGGGIAKNIQYF.

J is TRBJ1-1 and V is TRBV4-3; no clear D gene. V was cut by 1 base and J by 0 bases, with 12 bases left in between. Germline V CDR1 and CDR2: LGHNA, YSLEER. CDR3 size: 16 residues. The CDR3 region is CASSQGLLALNTEAFF. Written as DNA, the CDR3 is TGCGCCAGCAGCCAAGGCCTGCTGGCCTTGAACACTGAAGCTTTCTTT.

V gene TRBV10-3 combines with J gene TRBJ2-7; D gene uncertain. The length of the CDR3 is 12 residues. Trimming removed 5 bases at V and 3 bases at J, with 8 bases between. Germline CDR1 and CDR2: ENHRY and SYGVKD. CDR3: CAISTQNYEQYF. In DNA form, the CDR3 reads TGTGCCATCAGTACTCAAAACTACGAGCAGTACTTC.

This clone was seen a handful of times. This rearrangement joins TRBV5-1 to TRBJ2-1; D is possibly TRBD2 (6 bases). CDR3 length: 16 residues. The germline CDR1 and CDR2 sequences are SGHRS and YFSETQ. V lost 2 bases and J 0 bases, leaving 12 bases between the germline ends. CDR3 sequence reads: CASSFYLGGSYNEQFF. The CDR3 DNA reads TGCGCCAGCAGCTTTTATTTGGGAGGCTCCTACAATGAGCAGTTCTTC.

The chain uses TRBV7-9 and TRBJ1-4, with D hard to call. Germline V gene sequence: CDR1 SEHNR, CDR2 FQNEAQ (reference sequence). V dropped 1 base and J dropped 2 bases, with 8 bases sitting between them. This CDR3 region has 15 residues. This chain's CDR3 is CASSLVTATNEKLFF. The CDR3 nucleotides are TGTGCCAGCAGCTTAGTAACAGCTACTAATGAAAAACTGTTTTTT.

This chain uses TRBV29-1 with TRBJ2-1; D perhaps matches TRBD1 (5 bases). The germline CDR1 and CDR2 sequences are SQVTM and ANQGSEA. The CDR3 is made up of 12 amino acids. V lost 2 bases, J lost 15 bases, and 17 bases lay in between. In nucleotides, the CDR3 is TGCAGCGTTGAAACATCCAACAAGGGGTGGTTCTTC. Translation gives CSVETSNKGWFF.

This CDR3 is CASSLLGANTGELFF. CDR3 bases: TGTGCCAGCAGTTTGCTCGGGGCGAACACCGGGGAGCTGTTTTTT. The chain is built from TRBV25-1 and TRBJ2-2; maybe TRBD2 (5 bases). This CDR3 has 15 residues. Germline lookup yields CDR1 MGHDK and CDR2 SYGVNS. Trimming pared 5 bases from V and 0 bases from J, leaving 10 bases between.

J is TRBJ1-4 and V is TRBV19, with D possibly matching TRBD1 (6 bases). The CDR3 has 13 amino acids. Germline V gene lookup returns CDR1 LNHDA and CDR2 SQIVND (reference sequence). The V gene lost 9 bases and the J gene lost 4 bases, with 12 bases spanning the gap. The CDR3 sequence is CASGNRVNEKLFF. The CDR3 coding sequence is TGTGCCAGCGGGAACAGGGTTAATGAAAAACTGTTTTTT.

This clone was recorded once. The CDR3 coding sequence is TGTGCCAGCAGTTACCGACTAGCGGGGGCCTACGAGCAGTACTTC. Translation gives CASSYRLAGAYEQYF. The chain recombines TRBV6-2 or TRBV6-3 with TRBJ2-7; 12 nucleotides align to TRBD2. Germline V CDR1 and CDR2: MNHEY, SVGEGT. J gave up 2 bases and V 2 bases, and 1 base lay outside the gene matches. There are 15 residues in the CDR3.

CDR3 coding DNA: TGCAGCGTACTGACTAGCGGGAGGGCCTACAATGAGCAGTTCTTC. Amino acids: CSVLTSGRAYNEQFF. The chain couples TRBV29-1 to TRBJ2-1; 14 bases agree with TRBD2. V lost 6 bases and J lost 2; bases outside the gene matches: 3. CDR3 length equals 15 residues. CDR1 and CDR2 from the germline V gene are SQVTM and ANQGSEA.